These 9 T cell receptor beta chains originate from one sample sequenced in a study of blood T cell repertoires in COVID-19. Method: immunoSEQ multiplex PCR; TCRdb's copy keeps in-frame clones and lacks some. The sample lists some 240,000 clones; approximately 83% were seen once. Sequenced input: PBMCs or T cells enriched from blood (not recorded which). The receptor set was obtained from a woman in her thirties or forties with acute COVID-19.

This chain links TRBV10-2 with TRBJ1-1; a weak D match, TRBD1 (5 bases). V lost 3 bases and J 5 bases, leaving 16 bases between the germline ends. Germline CDR1 WSHSY, CDR2 SAAADI. The length of the CDR3 is 15 residues. Here the CDR3 DNA reads TGCGCCAGCAGTGAACGTCGGGGGGTAGGTACTGAAGCTTTCTTT. This codes for CASSERRGVGTEAFF.

This rearrangement joins TRBV4-1 to TRBJ2-2; 7 positions match TRBD2. CDR3 length equals 16 residues. Germline-derived CDR1 and CDR2 are MGHRA and YSYEKL. J gave up 0 bases and V 2 bases, and 3 bases lay outside the gene matches. In nucleotides, the CDR3 is TGCGCCAGCAGCCAACCAGCGGGACCGAACACCGGGGAGCTGTTTTTT. Protein: CASSQPAGPNTGELFF.

The chain has TRBV29-1 and TRBJ2-5; D is undetermined. The CDR3 has 12 residues. Trimming took off 4 bases at V and 3 bases at J, with 9 bases between the two ends. Germline V gene data show CDR1 as SQVTM and CDR2 as ANQGSEA. The CDR3: CSVAPEKETQYF. DNA for the CDR3: TGCAGCGTTGCGCCCGAGAAAGAGACCCAGTACTTC.

This clone appeared once. This sequence joins TRBV5-1 and TRBJ2-1; D remains ambiguous. V dropped 0 bases and J dropped 6 bases, with 4 bases sitting between them. The CDR3 runs 12 residues. CDR1 is SGHRS and CDR2 is YFSETQ in the germline V gene. The DNA for the CDR3 is TGCGCCAGCAGCTTGGACAGCAATGAGCAGTTCTTC. Translation gives CASSLDSNEQFF.

This clone has a handful of counts. This chain uses TRBV19 with TRBJ1-2; 9 bases line up with TRBD1. The CDR3 runs to 14 residues. The V segment lost 6 bases and the J segment 8 bases; nucleotides outside the gene matches: 10. The V gene's germline CDR1 is LNHDA and CDR2 SQIVND (reference sequence). The CDR3 loop is CASSPSQGAGGYTF. The CDR3 nucleotides read TGTGCCAGTAGCCCCTCACAGGGGGCGGGGGGCTACACCTTC.

The chain uses TRBV11-2 and TRBJ2-7; perhaps TRBD2 as D (6 bases). The V gene's germline CDR1 is SGHAT and CDR2 FQNNGV. The length of the CDR3 is 14 residues. V lost 3 bases, J lost 4 bases, and 13 bases lay in between. The CDR3 bases are TGTGCCAGCAGCTTTGGAGGCGGGGCATACGAGCAGTACTTC. Amino acid sequence: CASSFGGGAYEQYF.

On this clone: Other DNA sequences in the sample encode the same CDR3. The CDR3 is CASSLARGLADLSTDTQYF. The DNA of the CDR3 is TGTGCCAGCAGCTTAGCGCGGGGACTAGCGGACCTAAGCACAGATACGCAGTATTTT. V is TRBV7-9 and J is TRBJ2-3; 11 bases align to TRBD2. V lost 0 bases, J lost 0 bases, and 8 bases stayed unmatched. Germline CDR1 and CDR2: SEHNR and FQNEAQ (reference sequence). The CDR3 sequence is 19 residues long.

There are a few counts of this clone. V usage is TRBV19 and J usage is TRBJ1-2; 10 bases line up with TRBD1. This CDR3 is 14 amino acids long. CDR1 is LNHDA, CDR2 SQIVND, per germline (reference sequence). Trimming removed 5 bases from V and 8 bases from J; junction bases left unmatched: 8. The CDR3 sequence is CASSPRDRGSGYTF. The CDR3 coding sequence is TGTGCCAGTAGTCCCCGGGACAGGGGATCAGGCTACACCTTC.

The chain has TRBV9 and TRBJ2-7; tentatively, D is TRBD2 (5 bases). V lost 0 bases, J lost 3 bases, and 13 bases lay in between. There are 15 residues in the CDR3. Germline CDR1 and CDR2: SGDLS and YYNGEE. CDR3 sequence: CASSVGSARDYEQYF. The DNA of the CDR3 is TGTGCCAGCAGCGTAGGATCAGCGAGGGACTACGAGCAGTACTTC.